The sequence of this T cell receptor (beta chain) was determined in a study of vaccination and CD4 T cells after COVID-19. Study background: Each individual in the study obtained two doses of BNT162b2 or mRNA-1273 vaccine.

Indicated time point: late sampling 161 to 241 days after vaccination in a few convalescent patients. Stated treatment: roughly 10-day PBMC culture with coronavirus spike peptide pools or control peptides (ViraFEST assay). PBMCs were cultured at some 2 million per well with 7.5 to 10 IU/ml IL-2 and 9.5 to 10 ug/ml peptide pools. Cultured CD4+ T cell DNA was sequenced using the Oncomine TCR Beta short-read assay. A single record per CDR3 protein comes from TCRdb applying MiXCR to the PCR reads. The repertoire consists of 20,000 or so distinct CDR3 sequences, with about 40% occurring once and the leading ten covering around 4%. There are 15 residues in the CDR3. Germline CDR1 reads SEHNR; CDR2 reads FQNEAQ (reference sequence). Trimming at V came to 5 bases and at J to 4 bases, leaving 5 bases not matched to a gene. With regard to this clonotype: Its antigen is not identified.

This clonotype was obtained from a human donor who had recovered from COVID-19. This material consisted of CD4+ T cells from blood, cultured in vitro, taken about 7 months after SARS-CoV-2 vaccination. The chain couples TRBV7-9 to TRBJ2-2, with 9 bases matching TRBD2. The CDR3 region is CASSLLAGGTGELFF. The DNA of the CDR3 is TGTGCCAGCAGCCTACTAGCGGGCGGCACCGGGGAGCTGTTTTTT.